Each of the 16 T cell receptor beta chains below was sequenced from the same sample in a study of T cells in Graves' hyperthyroidism and ophthalmopathy. The CDR3 regions of TCR beta were amplified from RNA transcripts. HTBI primers were used for first-round RT-PCR of the TCR CDR3. TCRdb reprocessed the multiplex PCR reads with MiXCR, giving one entry per CDR3 protein. The table lists 600,000 or so distinct CDR3 sequences, 13% to 15% of them singletons. The sequencing input was blood. The receptors were gathered from a woman in her forties or fifties with Graves' ophthalmopathy.

There are many counts of this clonotype. The chain combines TRBV15 with TRBJ1-1; D gene uncertain. Germline lookup yields CDR1 LNHNV and CDR2 YYDKDF (reference sequence). The ends were cut back, 1 base at V and 0 bases at J, with 3 bases in the middle. The CDR3 contains 13 residues. Written as DNA, the CDR3 is TGTGCCACCAGCAGAGTCTTGAACACTGAAGCTTTCTTT. Protein: CATSRVLNTEAFF.

This clonotype occurred many times. The CDR3, as DNA: TGCAGCGTTCTCCGACGGCCCGGAGGACTAGCGGGATCTCAGTTGACCTACAATGAGCAGTTCTTC. Its protein product is CSVLRRPGGLAGSQLTYNEQFF. The genes are TRBV29-1 and TRBJ2-1, with TRBD2 matching 12 bases. The CDR3 has 22 amino acids. V shed 5 bases, J shed 2 bases, and the junction held 25 bases outside the gene matches. Germline V gene lookup returns CDR1 SQVTM and CDR2 ANQGSEA.

The rearrangement uses TRBV5-1 and TRBJ1-2; TRBD1 might be the D (6 bases). Trimming removed 2 bases from V and 8 bases from J, with 10 bases in between. Germline V CDR1 and CDR2: SGHRS, YFSETQ. This CDR3 has 12 amino acids. CDR3: CASSFGGGGYTF. The DNA of the CDR3 is TGCGCCAGCAGCTTTGGGGGCGGCGGCTACACCTTC.

This chain uses TRBV29-1 with TRBJ2-7, with unresolved D. The ends were cut back, 3 bases at V and 3 bases at J, with 9 bases in the middle. Germline V gives CDR1 SQVTM, CDR2 ANQGSEA. The CDR3 has 12 amino acids. This CDR3 reads CSVELQNYEQYF. DNA for the CDR3: TGCAGCGTTGAGTTGCAGAACTACGAGCAGTACTTC.

This clonotype was counted many times. This chain links TRBV13 with TRBJ2-3; a weak D match, TRBD2 (7 bases). The CDR3 runs to 14 residues. Between the trimmed V and J ends, which lost 5 bases and 0 bases, there was a span of 9 bases. CDR1 and CDR2 (germline): PRHDT, FYEKMQ (reference sequence). This chain's CDR3 is CASSPGGSTDTQYF. In DNA form, the CDR3 reads TGTGCCAGCAGCCCGGGGGGCAGCACAGATACGCAGTATTTT.

This clonotype was found many times. The J gene is TRBJ2-1, the V gene TRBV28; a possible D gene is TRBD1 (5 bases). CDR1 is MDHEN, CDR2 SYDVKM, per germline. V was clipped by 1 base and J by 9 bases, with 13 bases between them. The CDR3 totals 14 residues. The CDR3 nucleotides read TGTGCCAGCAGTTTATATTTGGGGCCTAGTGAGCAGTTCTTC. Translated: CASSLYLGPSEQFF.

This clonotype was seen only a few times. The rearrangement uses TRBV4-2 and TRBJ1-4; perhaps TRBD1 as D (5 bases). The CDR3 is made up of 16 amino acids. Germline V gene data show CDR1 as LGHNA and CDR2 as YNFKEQ. Between the trimmed V and J ends, which lost 1 base and 7 bases, there was a span of 16 bases. The chain's CDR3 is CASSQGGGTWGEKLFF. In DNA form, the CDR3 reads TGTGCCAGCAGCCAAGGAGGCGGGACCTGGGGTGAAAAACTGTTTTTT.

There are many counts of this clonotype. The V gene is TRBV6-1, the J gene TRBJ2-7, with 12 nucleotides matching TRBD2. Germline V gene sequence: CDR1 MNHNS, CDR2 SASEGT. The V segment lost 5 bases and the J segment 7 bases; nucleotides outside the gene matches: 6. The CDR3 loop spans 14 amino acids. CDR3 residues: CASSSTSGSQEQYF. CDR3 DNA sequence: TGTGCCAGCAGTTCGACTAGCGGGAGTCAAGAGCAGTACTTC.

Ten or more counts support this clonotype. The chain has TRBV28 and TRBJ2-7; D is uncertain. The CDR3 contains 13 residues. V gave up 1 base and J gave up 2 bases, with 6 bases separating them. The germline gives CDR1 MDHEN, CDR2 SYDVKM. Here the CDR3 reads CASSLLGTYEQYF. CDR3 bases: TGTGCCAGCAGTTTATTGGGTACCTACGAGCAGTACTTC.

This clonotype was seen many times. The chain recombines TRBV7-3 with TRBJ2-2, with TRBD2 matching over 13 bases. The CDR3 runs 17 residues. The ends lost 8 bases at V and 5 bases at J; junction bases unmatched: 11. CDR1 is SGHTA and CDR2 is FQGTGA in the germline V gene. The CDR3 nucleotides read TGTGCCAGCGCCTTACTAGCGGGAGGGCCGAGTACCGGGGAGCTGTTTTTT. As protein: CASALLAGGPSTGELFF. Looking up the rest from reference TRBV7-3 and TRBJ2-2 gives the full variable domain: GAGVSQTPSNKVTEKGKYVELRCDPISGHTALYWYRQSLGQGPEFLIYFQGTGAADDSGLPNDRFFAVRPEGSVSTLKIQRTERGDSAVYLCASALLAGGPSTGELFFGEGSRLTVL.

A note on this clonotype: Sequence at one end of the junction differs from germline and may be a read error. The chain has TRBV28 and TRBJ1-2; D is undetermined. Germline assignment: CDR1 MDHEN and CDR2 SYDVKM. The CDR3 sequence is 13 residues long. The DNA for the CDR3 is TGTGCCATATCGTTCGGGGTTGTCTATAGCTACACCTTC. This translates into CAISFGVVYSYTF.

This clonotype has at least ten counts. The V call is TRBV20-1, the J call TRBJ2-1, with TRBD1 as a possible D gene (5 bases). The CDR3 contains 17 residues. The germline CDR1 and CDR2 sequences are DFQATT and SNEGSKA (reference sequence). Trimming removed 0 bases at V and 2 bases at J, with 17 bases between. DNA of the CDR3: TGCAGTGCTAGAGACGAGCCAGGGATGAGGCCCTACAATGAGCAGTTCTTC. This encodes CSARDEPGMRPYNEQFF.

CDR3 coding DNA: TGTGCCAGCAGGTACGGACGGAGTGAAGCTTTCTTT. Translating it yields CASRYGRSEAFF. This chain links TRBV25-1 with TRBJ1-1; no definite D call. Trimming left V 6 bases short and J 7 bases short, with 12 bases between. CDR1 and CDR2 from the germline V gene are MGHDK and SYGVNS. The CDR3 covers 12 residues.

The sample holds a few counts of this clonotype. The V gene is TRBV7-2, the J gene TRBJ1-5; TRBD1 aligns across 10 bases. Losses at the gene ends were 2 bases for V and 7 bases for J; bases not matched to a gene: 5. The CDR3 runs 15 residues. The V gene's germline CDR1 is SGHTA and CDR2 FQGNSA. The CDR3 spells CASSLTGTGEQPQHF. The CDR3 DNA reads as TGTGCCAGCAGCTTAACCGGGACAGGGGAACAGCCCCAGCATTTT.

The rearrangement joins TRBV28 to TRBJ1-1; D possibly corresponds to TRBD1 (6 bases). The CDR3 covers 15 residues. V was pared by 5 bases and J by 0 bases, with 13 bases between. In germline, CDR1 is MDHEN, CDR2 SYDVKM. The CDR3 nucleotides are TGTGCCAGCAGTCCCCTGGGGGGCATGAACACTGAAGCTTTCTTT. This gives the protein CASSPLGGMNTEAFF.

This clonotype has at least ten counts. This chain links TRBV28 with TRBJ1-4; D ambiguous. The germline V gene has CDR1 MDHEN and CDR2 SYDVKM. V was cut by 6 bases and J by 5 bases, with 19 bases left in between. The CDR3 spans 16 residues. Here the CDR3 DNA reads TGTGCCAGCAGCACTCGATCTCAGGACCCAAATGAAAAACTGTTTTTT. Translating gives CASSTRSQDPNEKLFF.